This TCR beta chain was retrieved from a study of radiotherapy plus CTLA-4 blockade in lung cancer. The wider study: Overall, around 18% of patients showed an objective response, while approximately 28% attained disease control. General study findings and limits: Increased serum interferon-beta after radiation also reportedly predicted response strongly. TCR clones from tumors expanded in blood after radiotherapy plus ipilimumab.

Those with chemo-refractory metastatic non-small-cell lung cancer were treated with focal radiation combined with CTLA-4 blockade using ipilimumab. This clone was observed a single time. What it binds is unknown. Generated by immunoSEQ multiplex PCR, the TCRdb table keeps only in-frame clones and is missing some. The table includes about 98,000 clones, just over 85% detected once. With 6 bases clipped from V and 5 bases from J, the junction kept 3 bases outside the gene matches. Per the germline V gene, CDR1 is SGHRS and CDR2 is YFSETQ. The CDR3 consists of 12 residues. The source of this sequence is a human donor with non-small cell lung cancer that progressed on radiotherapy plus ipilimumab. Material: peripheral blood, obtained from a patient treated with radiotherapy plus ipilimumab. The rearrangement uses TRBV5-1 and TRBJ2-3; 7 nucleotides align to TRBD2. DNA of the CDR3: TGCGCCAGCACCCCGGGGGGAGATACGCAGTATTTT. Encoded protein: CASTPGGDTQYF.